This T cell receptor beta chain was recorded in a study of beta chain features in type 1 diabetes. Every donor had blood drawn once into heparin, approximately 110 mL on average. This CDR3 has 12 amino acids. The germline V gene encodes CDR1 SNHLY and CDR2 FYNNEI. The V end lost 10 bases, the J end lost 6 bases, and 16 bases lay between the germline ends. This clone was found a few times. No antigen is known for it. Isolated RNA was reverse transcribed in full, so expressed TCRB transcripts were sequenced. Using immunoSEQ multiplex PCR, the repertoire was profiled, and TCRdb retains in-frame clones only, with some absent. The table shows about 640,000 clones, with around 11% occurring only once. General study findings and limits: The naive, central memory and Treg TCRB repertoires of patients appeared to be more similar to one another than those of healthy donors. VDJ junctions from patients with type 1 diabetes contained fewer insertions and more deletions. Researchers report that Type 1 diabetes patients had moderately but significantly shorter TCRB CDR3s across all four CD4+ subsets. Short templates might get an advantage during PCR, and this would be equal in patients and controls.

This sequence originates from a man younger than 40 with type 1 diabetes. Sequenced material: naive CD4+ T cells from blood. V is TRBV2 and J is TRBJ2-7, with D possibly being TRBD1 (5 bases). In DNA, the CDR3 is TGTGCCACCCACCGACTTAGGGGCGAGCAGTACTTC. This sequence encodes CATHRLRGEQYF.